The next 16 T cell receptor beta chains were all read from a single sample in a study of T cell repertoires in ileal Crohn's disease. Assay used: immunoSEQ multiplex PCR; TCRdb lists only in-frame clones, some missing. In the table there are 9,400 or so clones, around 82% of which are singletons. Time point of the sample: neoterminal ileum biopsy at postoperative endoscopy, about 6 months after surgery. Material for sequencing was ileal tissue. All receptors derive from an adult with Crohn's disease.

The chain links TRBV18 to TRBJ1-1; D may be TRBD1 (5 bases). V was shortened by 2 bases and J by 4 bases, with 11 bases between the two germline ends. The CDR3 runs 14 residues. The germline V gene encodes CDR1 KGHSH and CDR2 LQKENI. CDR3 DNA sequence: TGTGCCAGCTCACCAAGGGTCACAGGCACTGAAGCTTTCTTT. It specifies CASSPRVTGTEAFF.

This clone occurred a few times. The chain joins TRBV6-6 to TRBJ2-5; maybe TRBD1 (6 bases). Germline V gives CDR1 MNHNY, CDR2 SVGAGI (reference sequence). This CDR3 is built from 12 residues. Trimming left V 8 bases short and J 3 bases short, with 10 bases between. The CDR3 sequence: CASRGQKETQYF. The CDR3 region has the DNA TGTGCCAGCCGAGGACAGAAAGAGACCCAGTACTTC.

The chain recombines TRBV4-3 with TRBJ2-3, with 8 nucleotides matching TRBD2. Trimming removed 5 bases from V and 1 base from J; junction bases left unmatched: 8. From germline, CDR1 is LGHNA and CDR2 YSLEER. There are 16 residues in the CDR3. The chain's CDR3 is CASSKGGAGGTDTQYF. CDR3 coding DNA: TGCGCCAGCAGCAAAGGGGGAGCGGGGGGCACAGATACGCAGTATTTT.

Worth noting for this clone: Other DNA sequences of this sample code for an identical CDR3. The genes are TRBV6-1 and TRBJ2-5; TRBD2 agrees at 10 bases. V dropped 3 bases and J dropped 1; count of bases not matched to a gene: 14. Germline CDR1 MNHNS, CDR2 SASEGT. The CDR3 sequence is 19 residues long. CDR3: CASSELGGLAGVTQETQYF. The CDR3 DNA sequence: TGTGCCAGCAGTGAGCTAGGGGGGCTAGCGGGAGTAACCCAAGAGACCCAGTACTTC.

This clone was recorded a few times. This chain uses TRBV2 with TRBJ2-1, with 8 bases lining up with TRBD1. Germline-derived CDR1 and CDR2 are SNHLY and FYNNEI. The trim removed 4 bases at V and 9 bases at J, leaving 5 bases unmatched. The CDR3 length is 13 residues. CDR3 DNA sequence: TGTGCCAGCAGTGCGGTGGACAGGGCTGAGCAGTTCTTC. Its protein product is CASSAVDRAEQFF.

The chain links TRBV4-1 to TRBJ1-2, with D tentatively TRBD1 (6 bases). This CDR3 spans 13 amino acids. Germline lookup yields CDR1 MGHRA and CDR2 YSYEKL. Trimming removed 3 bases at V and 2 bases at J, with 7 bases between. CDR3 bases: TGCGCCAGCAGCCAGGGGGCGAACTATGGCTACACCTTC. Translation gives CASSQGANYGYTF.

This chain connects TRBV30 to TRBJ2-2; perhaps TRBD1 as D (6 bases). Germline V gene data show CDR1 as GTSNPN and CDR2 as SVGIG (reference sequence). V lost 6 bases and J lost 0, with 11 bases in between. The CDR3 extends over 14 amino acids. The CDR3 DNA follows: TGTGCCTGTATTCGACAGGCGAACACCGGGGAGCTGTTTTTT. This translates into CACIRQANTGELFF.

The rearrangement links TRBV18 to TRBJ1-1, with D possibly matching TRBD1 (5 bases). This CDR3 contains 17 residues. Germline CDR1 and CDR2: KGHSH and LQKENI. V lost 1 base and J 1 base, leaving 16 bases between the germline ends. CDR3 sequence: CASSPRGSRTSNTEAFF. As DNA, the CDR3 is TGTGCCAGCTCACCACGGGGATCTAGGACATCGAACACTGAAGCTTTCTTT. The full variable domain, its missing parts supplied by reference TRBV18 and TRBJ1-1, is NAGVMQNPRHLVRRRGQEARLRCSPMKGHSHVYWYRQLPEEGLKFMVYLQKENIIDESGMPKERFSAEFPKEGPSILRIQQVVRGDSAAYFCASSPRGSRTSNTEAFFGQGTRLTVV.

The rearrangement uses TRBV6-1 and TRBJ1-1, with D possibly TRBD1 on 5 matching bases. V was trimmed by 4 bases and J by 0 bases, leaving 21 bases between them. CDR1 is MNHNS, CDR2 SASEGT, per germline. This CDR3 comprises 18 residues. For the CDR3, the DNA is TGTGCCAGCAGTGTCGGGCTCAGGGAAGCAGCCATGAACACTGAAGCTTTCTTT. It specifies CASSVGLREAAMNTEAFF.

This chain uses TRBV7-8 with TRBJ1-6; no firm D call. The V gene's germline CDR1 is SGHVS and CDR2 FQNEAQ. The V and J ends lost 0 bases and 7 bases respectively, with 10 bases between them. The CDR3 is 15 amino acids. CDR3 region: CASSLAFGVNSPLHF. The CDR3 DNA reads as TGTGCCAGCAGCTTAGCTTTCGGGGTGAATTCACCCCTCCACTTT.

This chain uses TRBV5-1 with TRBJ1-2, with D possibly being TRBD1 (6 bases). The V end was cut by 5 bases, the J end by 4 bases, with 15 bases between. The germline V gene encodes CDR1 SGHRS and CDR2 YFSETQ. The CDR3 runs to 14 residues. The CDR3 loop reads CASSQAGAAYGYTF. Here the CDR3 DNA reads TGCGCCAGCAGTCAGGCAGGGGCGGCCTATGGCTACACCTTC.

This chain links TRBV5-6 with TRBJ1-5; D call uncertain. V was clipped by 1 base and J by 2 bases, with 4 bases between them. The CDR3 totals 13 residues. Germline V gene data show CDR1 as SGHDT and CDR2 as YYEEEE. The CDR3 here is CASSLQGNQPQHF. The CDR3 bases are TGTGCCAGCAGCTTGCAGGGCAATCAGCCCCAGCATTTT.

The V gene is TRBV18, the J gene TRBJ2-1; D perhaps matches TRBD1 (6 bases). Germline V gene lookup returns CDR1 KGHSH and CDR2 LQKENI. The CDR3 extends over 15 amino acids. V dropped 5 bases and J dropped 2 bases, with 13 bases sitting between them. The DNA of the CDR3 is TGTGCCAGCTCAAGACAGGAAGTAACCTACAATGAGCAGTTCTTC. It yields the protein CASSRQEVTYNEQFF.

The rearrangement links TRBV6-5 to TRBJ2-2; D remains ambiguous. Trimming stripped 0 bases from V and 1 base from J, with 9 bases between. The CDR3 extends over 16 amino acids. CDR1 is MNHEY, CDR2 SVGAGI, per germline. The CDR3 spells CASSYSMAGNTGELFF. The CDR3 region has the DNA TGTGCCAGCAGTTACTCGATGGCAGGGAACACCGGGGAGCTGTTTTTT.

Comments on this clone: The sample holds other DNA sequences that translate to the same CDR3. The rearrangement uses TRBV4-1 and TRBJ2-7; D is possibly TRBD2 (5 bases). Germline CDR1 MGHRA, CDR2 YSYEKL. V lost 1 base and J 7 bases, leaving 5 bases between the germline ends. The CDR3 runs to 11 residues. In DNA, the CDR3 is TGCGCCAGCAGCCAAGGGAGGGAGCAGTACTTC. It specifies CASSQGREQYF.

V is TRBV10-2 and J is TRBJ2-6; a possible D gene is TRBD2 (6 bases). With 6 bases removed from V and 0 bases from J, the gap between germline ends came to 6 bases. The CDR3 contains 14 residues. Looked up from germline, CDR1 is WSHSY and CDR2 is SAAADI. In DNA, the CDR3 is TGCGCCAGCAGGGACTACTCTGGGGCCAACGTCCTGACTTTC. This sequence encodes CASRDYSGANVLTF.